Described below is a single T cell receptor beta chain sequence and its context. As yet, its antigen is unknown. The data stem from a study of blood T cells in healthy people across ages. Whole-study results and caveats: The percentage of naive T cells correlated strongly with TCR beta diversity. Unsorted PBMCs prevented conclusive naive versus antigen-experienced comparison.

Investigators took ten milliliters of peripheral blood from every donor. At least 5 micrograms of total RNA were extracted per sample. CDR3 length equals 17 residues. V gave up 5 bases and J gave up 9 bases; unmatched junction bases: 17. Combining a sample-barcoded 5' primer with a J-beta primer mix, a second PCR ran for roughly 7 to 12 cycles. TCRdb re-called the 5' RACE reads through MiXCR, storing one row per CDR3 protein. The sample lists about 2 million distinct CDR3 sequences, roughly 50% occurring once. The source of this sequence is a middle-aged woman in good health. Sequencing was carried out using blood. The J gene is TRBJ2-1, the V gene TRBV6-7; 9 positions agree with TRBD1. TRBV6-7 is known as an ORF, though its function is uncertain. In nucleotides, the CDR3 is TGTGCCAGCAGTACCAATTACCGGGACAGGGAGTGGAGTGAGCAGTTCTTC. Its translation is CASSTNYRDREWSEQFF.